This T cell receptor beta chain is from a study of early T cells in non-severe SARS-CoV-2 infection. About the research overall: Unpaired chains resulted from sequencing bulk RNA of unsorted whole blood. Study-wide results and limits: Sequences matched to VDJdb favored anti-spike CD8 responses, while private and CD4 specificities were missed.

V was cut by 1 base and J by 6 bases, with 13 bases left in between. Germline CDR1 and CDR2: SEHNR and FQNEAQ (reference sequence). The CDR3 sequence is 15 residues long. This clonotype was seen ten or more times. What it binds is not known. The TCR library protocol was used to attach unique molecular identifiers. These identifiers were attached to individual cDNA molecules. TCRdb reanalysed the 5' RACE reads using MiXCR and keeps one entry per CDR3 protein. This sample has some 25,000 distinct CDR3 sequences, with 5% to 5.5% found just once. This receptor was taken from an adult who was a healthcare worker with PCR-confirmed SARS-CoV-2 infection or an uninfected control (not recorded which). Sequenced sample: whole blood. The rearrangement uses TRBV7-9 and TRBJ1-5; D unclear. The CDR3 protein is CASSLGWDAGQPQHF. CDR3 DNA sequence: TGTGCCAGCAGCTTAGGATGGGATGCGGGTCAGCCCCAGCATTTT. Filled out from reference TRBV7-9 and TRBJ1-5, the complete variable domain reads DTGVSQNPRHKITKRGQNVTFRCDPISEHNRLYWYRQTLGQGPEFLTYFQNEAQLEKSRLLSDRFSAERPKGSFSTLEIQRTEQGDSAMYLCASSLGWDAGQPQHFGDGTRLSIL.